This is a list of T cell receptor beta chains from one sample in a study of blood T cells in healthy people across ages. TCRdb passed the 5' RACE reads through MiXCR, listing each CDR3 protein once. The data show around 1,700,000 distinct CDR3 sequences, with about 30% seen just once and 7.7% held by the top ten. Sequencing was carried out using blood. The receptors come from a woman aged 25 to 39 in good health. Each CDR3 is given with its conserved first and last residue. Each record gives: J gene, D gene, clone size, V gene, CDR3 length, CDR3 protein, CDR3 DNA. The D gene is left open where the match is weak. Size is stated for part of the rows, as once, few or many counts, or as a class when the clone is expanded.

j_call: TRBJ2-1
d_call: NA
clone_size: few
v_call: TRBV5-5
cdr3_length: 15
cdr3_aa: CASSLRTDKNNEQFF
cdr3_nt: TGTGCCAGCAGCTTGAGAACGGATAAGAACAATGAGCAGTTCTTC

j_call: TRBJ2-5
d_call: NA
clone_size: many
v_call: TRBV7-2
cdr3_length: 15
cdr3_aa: CASSPQVGGEETQYF
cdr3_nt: TGTGCCAGCAGCCCCCAGGTTGGAGGGGAGGAGACCCAGTACTTC

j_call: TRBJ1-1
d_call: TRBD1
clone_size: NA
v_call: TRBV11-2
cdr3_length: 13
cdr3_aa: CASSLEGGQKAFF
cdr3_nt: TGTGCCAGCAGCTTAGAGGGGGGACAGAAAGCTTTCTTT

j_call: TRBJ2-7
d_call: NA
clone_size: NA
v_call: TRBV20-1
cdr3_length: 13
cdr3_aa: CSARDFRLYEQYF
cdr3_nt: TGCAGTGCTAGAGATTTCAGGCTTTACGAGCAGTACTTC

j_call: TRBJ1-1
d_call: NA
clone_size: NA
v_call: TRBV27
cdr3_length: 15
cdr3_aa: CASSPYRAMNTEAFF
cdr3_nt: TGTGCCAGCAGTCCCTACAGGGCCATGAACACTGAAGCTTTCTTT

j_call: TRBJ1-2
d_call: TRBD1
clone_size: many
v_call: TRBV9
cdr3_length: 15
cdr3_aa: CASSKDRALHYGYTF
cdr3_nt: TGTGCCAGCAGCAAGGACAGGGCGCTTCACTATGGCTACACCTTC

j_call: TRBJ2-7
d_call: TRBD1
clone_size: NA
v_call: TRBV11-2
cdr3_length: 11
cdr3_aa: CAIAQGGEQYF
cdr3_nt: TGTGCCATTGCACAGGGGGGCGAGCAGTACTTC

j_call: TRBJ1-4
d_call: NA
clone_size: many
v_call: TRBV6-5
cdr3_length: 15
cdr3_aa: CASSYSGARGEKLFF
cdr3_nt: TGTGCCAGCAGTTACTCGGGGGCGCGAGGAGAAAAACTGTTTTTT

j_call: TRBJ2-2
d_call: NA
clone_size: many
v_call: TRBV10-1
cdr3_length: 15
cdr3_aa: CASSGDITNTGELFF
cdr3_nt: TGCGCCAGCAGCGGGGACATCACGAACACCGGGGAGCTGTTTTTT

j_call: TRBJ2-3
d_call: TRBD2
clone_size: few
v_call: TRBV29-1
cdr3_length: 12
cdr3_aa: CSPTRGADTQYF
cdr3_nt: TGCAGCCCCACCCGGGGGGCAGATACGCAGTATTTT

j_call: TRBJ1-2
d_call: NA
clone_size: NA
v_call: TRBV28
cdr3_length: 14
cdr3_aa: CASSSIGVYYGYTF
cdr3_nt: TGTGCCAGCAGTTCAATAGGGGTTTACTATGGCTACACCTTC

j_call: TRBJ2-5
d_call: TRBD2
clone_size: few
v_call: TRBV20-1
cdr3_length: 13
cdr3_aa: CSASRGGEETQYF
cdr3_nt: TGCAGTGCTAGCCGGGGGGGGGAGGAGACCCAGTACTTC

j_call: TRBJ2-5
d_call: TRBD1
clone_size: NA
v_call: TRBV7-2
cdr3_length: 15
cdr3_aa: CASGSGGYQGETQYF
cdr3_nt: TGTGCCAGCGGTTCAGGGGGCTATCAGGGAGAGACCCAGTACTTC

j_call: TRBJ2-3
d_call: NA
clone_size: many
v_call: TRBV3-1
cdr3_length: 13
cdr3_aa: CASNLAGTDTQYF
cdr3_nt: TGTGCCAGCAACTTAGCGGGCACAGATACGCAGTATTTT

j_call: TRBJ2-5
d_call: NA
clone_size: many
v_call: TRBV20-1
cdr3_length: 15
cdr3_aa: CSARSVTGDGETQYF
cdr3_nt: TGCAGTGCTAGAAGTGTGACAGGTGACGGGGAGACCCAGTACTTC

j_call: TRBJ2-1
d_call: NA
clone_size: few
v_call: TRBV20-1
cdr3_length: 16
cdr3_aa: CSARVMGGYSYNEQFF
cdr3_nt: TGCAGTGCTAGAGTAATGGGTGGATACTCCTACAATGAGCAGTTCTTC

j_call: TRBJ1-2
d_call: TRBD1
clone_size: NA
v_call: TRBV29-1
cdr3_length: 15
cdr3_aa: CSVEDTSTGDYGYTF
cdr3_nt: TGCAGCGTGGAGGACACTTCGACAGGGGACTATGGCTACACCTTC

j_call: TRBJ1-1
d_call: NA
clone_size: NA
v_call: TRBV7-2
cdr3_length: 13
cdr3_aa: CASSPVYNTEAFF
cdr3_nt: TGTGCCAGCAGCCCGGTCTATAACACTGAAGCTTTCTTT

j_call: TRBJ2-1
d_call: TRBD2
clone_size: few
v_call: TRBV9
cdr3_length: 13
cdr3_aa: CASSVGLAGEQFF
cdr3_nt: TGTGCCAGCAGCGTAGGACTAGCGGGTGAGCAGTTCTTC

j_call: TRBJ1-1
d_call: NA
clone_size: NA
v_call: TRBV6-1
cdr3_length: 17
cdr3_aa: CASKNTYRVLMNTEAFF
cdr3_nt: TGTGCCAGTAAGAATACCTACAGGGTCCTAATGAACACTGAAGCTTTCTTT

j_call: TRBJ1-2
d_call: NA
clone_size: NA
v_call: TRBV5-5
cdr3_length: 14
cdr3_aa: CACSPSPPRGGYTF
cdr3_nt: TGTGCCTGCAGCCCCTCCCCCCCTAGGGGCGGCTACACCTTC

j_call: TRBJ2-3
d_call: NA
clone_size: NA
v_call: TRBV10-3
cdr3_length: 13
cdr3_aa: CAIGGQAGDTQYF
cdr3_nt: TGTGCCATCGGGGGGCAGGCTGGAGATACGCAGTATTTT

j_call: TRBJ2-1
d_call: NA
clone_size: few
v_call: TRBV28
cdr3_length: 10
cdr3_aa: CADNSDEQFF
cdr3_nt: TGTGCCGATAACAGCGATGAGCAGTTCTTC

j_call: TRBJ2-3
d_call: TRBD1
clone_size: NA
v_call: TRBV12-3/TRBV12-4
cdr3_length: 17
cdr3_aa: CASRGITNPYKGDTQYF
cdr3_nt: TGTGCTAGCAGGGGGATTACTAATCCCTACAAGGGAGATACGCAGTATTTT

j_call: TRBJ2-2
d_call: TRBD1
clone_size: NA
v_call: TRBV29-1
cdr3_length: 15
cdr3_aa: CSVERQGPYTGELFF
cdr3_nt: TGCAGCGTTGAACGACAGGGGCCATACACCGGGGAGCTGTTTTTT

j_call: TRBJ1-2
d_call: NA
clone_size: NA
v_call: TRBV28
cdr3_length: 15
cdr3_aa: CASSLTGGLVYGYTF
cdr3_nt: TGTGCCAGCAGTTTAACGGGGGGCTTGGTCTATGGCTACACCTTC

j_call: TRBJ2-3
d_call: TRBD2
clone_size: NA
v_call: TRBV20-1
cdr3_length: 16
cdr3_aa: CSARDPKRGGTDTQYF
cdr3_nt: TGCAGTGCTAGAGATCCCAAGCGGGGGGGCACAGATACGCAGTATTTT

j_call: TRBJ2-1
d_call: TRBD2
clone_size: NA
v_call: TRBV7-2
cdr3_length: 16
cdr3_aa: CASSLGASGILGEQFF
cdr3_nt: TGTGCCAGCAGCTTAGGGGCTAGCGGGATTTTGGGTGAGCAGTTCTTC

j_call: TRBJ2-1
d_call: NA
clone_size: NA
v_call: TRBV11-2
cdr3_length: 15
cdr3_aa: CASSLVKQAGGEQFF
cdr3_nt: TGTGCCAGCAGCTTAGTTAAACAGGCCGGTGGAGAGCAGTTCTTC

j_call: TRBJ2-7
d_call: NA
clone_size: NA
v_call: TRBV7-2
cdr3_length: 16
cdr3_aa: CASSLISSVVFPEQYF
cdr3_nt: TGTGCCAGCAGCCTGATTTCTAGCGTGGTTTTCCCCGAGCAGTACTTC

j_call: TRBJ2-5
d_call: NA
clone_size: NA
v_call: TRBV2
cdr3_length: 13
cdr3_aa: CASNKPGVETQYF
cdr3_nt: TGTGCCAGCAATAAACCAGGGGTCGAGACCCAGTACTTC

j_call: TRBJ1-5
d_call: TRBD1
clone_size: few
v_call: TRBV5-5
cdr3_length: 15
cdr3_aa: CASSNSDRVNQPQHF
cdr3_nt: TGTGCCAGCAGCAATTCGGACAGGGTAAATCAGCCCCAGCATTTT

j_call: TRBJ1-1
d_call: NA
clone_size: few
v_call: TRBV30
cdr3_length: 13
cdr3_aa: CAWSVEQGTEAFF
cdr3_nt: TGTGCCTGGAGTGTAGAACAGGGAACTGAAGCTTTCTTT

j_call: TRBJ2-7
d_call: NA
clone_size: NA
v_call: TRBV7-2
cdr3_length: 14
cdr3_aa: CASSRSPASYEQYF
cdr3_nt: TGTGCCAGCAGCCGGAGTCCTGCCTCCTACGAGCAGTACTTC

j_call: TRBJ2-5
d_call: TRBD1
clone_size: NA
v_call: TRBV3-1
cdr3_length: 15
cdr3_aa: CASSKGQVKQETQYF
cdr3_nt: TGTGCCAGCAGTAAGGGACAGGTCAAACAAGAGACCCAGTACTTC

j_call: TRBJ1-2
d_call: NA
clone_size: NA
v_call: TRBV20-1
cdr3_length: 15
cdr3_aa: CSARDSRQGTDGYTF
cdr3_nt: TGCAGTGCTAGGGACTCAAGGCAGGGGACGGATGGCTACACCTTC

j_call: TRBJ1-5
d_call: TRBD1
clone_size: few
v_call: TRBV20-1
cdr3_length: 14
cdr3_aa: CSASTQGANQPQHF
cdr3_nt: TGCAGTGCTTCTACACAGGGGGCTAATCAGCCCCAGCATTTT